This TCR beta chain originates from a study of blood T cell repertoires in COVID-19. About the research overall: Samples representing acute and convalescent COVID-19 were sourced from the United States, Italy and Spain. From T cells, B-cell-depleted T cells, or PBMCs came the material, which was cDNA or gDNA.

Per the original data handling: For nucleated cells, counts were estimated from reference gene primer amplification. TCRdb's table, derived via immunoSEQ multiplex PCR, lists solely in-frame clones and lacks some. V and J calls and clone size are as listed in that table; D and trimming were resolved from the DNA. Found here are hundreds of thousands of clones, roughly four fifths of them singletons; the top ten hold roughly 4.7%. Specimen: peripheral blood. The sequence derives from a woman in her sixties or seventies with acute or convalescent COVID-19.

The CDR3 nucleotides are TGCGCCAGCAGCTGGATGACAGGATTCTCTGGAAACACCATATATTTT. This gives the protein CASSWMTGFSGNTIYF. V and J are TRBV5-1 and TRBJ1-3, with a tentative D call TRBD1 (6 bases). The CDR3 consists of 16 residues. The germline CDR1 and CDR2 sequences are SGHRS and YFSETQ. The V end lost 3 bases, the J end lost 0 bases, and 13 bases lay between the germline ends.